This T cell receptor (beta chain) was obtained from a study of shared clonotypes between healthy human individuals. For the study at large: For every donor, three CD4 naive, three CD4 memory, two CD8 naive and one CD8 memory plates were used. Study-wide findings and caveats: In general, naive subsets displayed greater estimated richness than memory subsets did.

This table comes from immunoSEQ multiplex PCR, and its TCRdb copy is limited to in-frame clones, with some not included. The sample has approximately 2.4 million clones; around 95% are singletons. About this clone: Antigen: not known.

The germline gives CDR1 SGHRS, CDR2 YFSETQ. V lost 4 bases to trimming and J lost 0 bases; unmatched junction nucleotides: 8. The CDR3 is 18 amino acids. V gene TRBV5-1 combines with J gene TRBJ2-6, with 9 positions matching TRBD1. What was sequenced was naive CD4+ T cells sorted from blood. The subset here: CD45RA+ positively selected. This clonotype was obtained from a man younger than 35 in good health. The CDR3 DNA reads TGCGCCAGCAGCATCCCGGGACAGGGAAACTCTGGGGCCAACGTCCTGACTTTC. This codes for CASSIPGQGNSGANVLTF.